This T cell receptor beta chain comes out of a study of T cells after yellow fever vaccination (dated by TCRdb to about 2019). Concerning the study at large: Libraries from fractions with low cell numbers were prepared with the SMART-Seq v4 Ultra Low Input RNA kit. To follow T-cell clones before and after primary and booster YFV17D yellow fever vaccination, bulk TCR alpha and beta repertoires were sequenced over time. Two healthy male donors, one aged 18 to 30 and one aged 30 to 40 years, made up the cohort. Bulk PBMC replicates and cell subsets were isolated from blood drawn at multiple timepoints before and after both primary and secondary immunization.

TCR cDNA was synthesized by 5'RACE template switching, through which a universal primer site and unique molecular identifiers were introduced. cDNA synthesis was primed from both the TCR alpha and TCR beta constant segments. Library amplification used two PCR steps, and the second PCR step added sample barcodes and sequencing adapters. Sequencing of libraries was performed on Illumina HiSeq 2500 (2x100 bp) or NovaSeq (2x150 bp). The authors' analysis ran thus. Demultiplexing of reads and collapsing into UMI consensus sequences were performed with MIGEC, and V(D)J alignment was carried out with MiXCR. Vaccine-responding clonotypes were defined with edgeR using replicate PBMC samples, requiring FDR below 0.01 and a log2 fold change above 5 up to day 15. Each bulk clonotype received a CD4 or CD8 identity based on whether the sequenced CD4 or CD8 repertoire contained that clonotype at higher abundance. TCRdb itself trimmed the public reads at Q25 with fastp, ran MiXCR and retained productive beta chains. For every CDR3 protein sequence, its rows merge into one entry that carries the most common genes and DNA. The V and J calls reflect TCRdb's pipeline rather than the authors' work. For this sample there are 300,000 or so distinct CDR3 sequences; 10% to 15% appear just once. The ten largest make up around 0.55% of the sample.

This clonotype was seen only a few times. Its antigen specificity is not known. Base qualities are not at hand, and no much larger clone is one base apart. The germline V gene provides CDR1 SGHTA and CDR2 FQGNSA. From the cysteine up to the phenylalanine, the CDR3 has a length of 12 residues. Only the CDR3 DNA is retained, 36 bases long and in frame from the first base. V gives up 2 bases and J gives up 7 bases, and the segment between their germline ends measures 8 bases. The sample's treatment or condition label, decoded: live attenuated yellow fever vaccine strain. PBMCs were isolated from peripheral blood using a standard Ficoll-Paque protocol. Dynabeads CD4 and CD8 positive selection kits were used to isolate the CD4 and CD8 T-cell fractions. TriZol was used to extract RNA from bulk PBMCs, CD4 and CD8 fractions, and dextramer-positive and dextramer-negative fractions. On the study overall, not on this receptor specifically: Compared with the primary T-cell response, the secondary T-cell response was faster but weaker, reaching its peak on day 5 rather than on day 15. Most clones expanded after primary vaccination were re-detected after the booster (almost 98% of CD4 and around 86% of CD8), suggesting broad memory maintenance. A small share of clonotypes occurred in both CD4 and CD8 compartments, likely arising from convergent recombination. Because abundant contaminating clonotypes from the bulk population could be contained in FACS-sorted repertoires, computational filtering was required. Because only a couple of donors were included in the study, the extent to which the findings can be generalized is limited.

Specimen: CD4+ T cells sorted from PBMCs, collected 45 days after the yellow fever booster vaccination. The chain was built from TRBV7-2 and TRBJ1-2; the D gene lacks a confident call. The sequence was obtained from a man aged 25 to 40 who received the YFV17D yellow fever vaccine. The CDR3 protein sequence reads: CASSLQARGYTF. Here is the DNA: TGTGCCAGCAGCTTACAGGCGCGTGGCTACACCTTC.